This T cell receptor beta chain was found in a study of early T cells in non-severe SARS-CoV-2 infection. The overall study: The input, bulk RNA from unsorted whole blood, was sequenced, and chains were unpaired. Notes on the study in general: CD4 and private specificities were missed by VDJdb matching, which favored anti-spike CD8 responses.

The germline CDR1 and CDR2 sequences are MNHNY and SVGAGI (reference sequence). The V and J ends lost 3 bases and 1 base respectively, with 7 bases between them. There are 13 residues in the CDR3. Unique molecular identifier tags were affixed to discrete cDNA molecules. Each CDR3 protein gets one entry after TCRdb re-called the 5' RACE reads with MiXCR. Of approximately 9,900 distinct CDR3 sequences in the sample, about 5% were seen once. This clonotype was counted ten times or more. The target antigen is unknown. The receptor was isolated from an adult who was a healthcare worker with PCR-confirmed SARS-CoV-2 infection or an uninfected control (not recorded which). The sequenced sample was whole blood. This chain uses TRBV6-6 with TRBJ2-7, with unresolved D. In nucleotides, the CDR3 is TGTGCCAGCAGTTATAGGTTTTCCTACGAGCAGTACTTC. This codes for CASSYRFSYEQYF.